Sequencing of this T cell receptor (beta chain) was carried out in a study of Ad26.COV2.S vaccination and SARS-CoV-2 variants. Study context: COV1001, an Ad26.COV2.S trial, supplied this vaccine-arm donor. The study gave Ad26.COV2.S intramuscularly, once or twice 56 days apart.

Points from the study as a whole: Placebo recipients trailed vaccine recipients in spike-specific TCR breadth.

V dropped 3 bases and J dropped 5; count of bases not matched to a gene: 12. This CDR3 has 16 residues. The germline CDR1 and CDR2 sequences are SGHRS and YFSETQ. Clones were sequenced by immunoSEQ multiplex PCR, and TCRdb holds only the in-frame ones, with some missing. Altogether some 350,000 clones are present, about 88% being singletons, with the ten largest covering about 3.3%. For this clone: No antigen is known for it.

Treatment described: 19 received Ad26.COV2.S at low or high dose, single or two shots; about five received placebo; per-sample allocation not given. Collection of samples fell on day 63 after the first vaccine or placebo injection. The chain couples TRBV5-1 to TRBJ2-5; TRBD1 matches 8 bases. The receptor comes from a person between 18 and 60 years old who received the Ad26.COV2.S COVID-19 vaccine or a placebo. The sample was peripheral blood, taken in a trial of Ad26.COV2.S vaccine versus placebo. The CDR3 loop is CASSSTGDAFAETQYF. The DNA of the CDR3 is TGCGCCAGCAGCTCGACAGGGGACGCGTTTGCGGAGACCCAGTACTTC.